This TCR beta chain comes out of a study of cytomegalovirus exposure and HLA in healthy donors. The overall study: Membership in the Caucasian-associated ancestry cluster was found for 81% of nearly 400 genotyped donors. Whole-study results and caveats: The listing of 160 or so TCR beta chains classed them as cytomegalovirus-associated. Being productive about 87% or about 30% of the time was typical of most TCR beta V segments in an earlier analysis. Roughly even sequencing depth across donors was the assumption behind the presence/absence analyses.

V was shortened by 3 bases and J by 0 bases, with 16 bases between the two germline ends. Germline V gene data show CDR1 as SGHRS and CDR2 as YFSETQ. This CDR3 is 16 amino acids long. Points on this clone: The antigen remains undetermined.

The PCR made use of 60 Vbeta and 13 Jbeta primers. Assay used: immunoSEQ multiplex PCR; TCRdb lists only in-frame clones, some missing. The sample yields 100,000 to 150,000 clones, over 60% seen once. This chain connects TRBV5-1 to TRBJ2-7; D is possibly TRBD2 (5 bases). The clonotype was recovered from an older woman in good health and CMV-seropositive. The specimen sequenced was PBMCs. The CDR3 region has the DNA TGCGCCAGCAGCTCCAGCGGCCAAGCCCGCTCCTACGAGCAGTACTTC. Protein product: CASSSSGQARSYEQYF. Together with reference TRBV5-1 and TRBJ2-7, the CDR3 gives the full variable domain: KAGVTQTPRYLIKTRGQQVTLSCSPISGHRSVSWYQQTPGQGLQFLFEYFSETQRNKGNFPGRFSGRQFSNSRSEMNVSTLELGDSALYLCASSSSGQARSYEQYFGPGTRLTVT.